A single T cell receptor beta chain is shown here with its context. The sample comes from a study of blood T cell repertoires in COVID-19. Overall study: The analysed material was cDNA or gDNA that came from T cells, B-cell-depleted T cells, or PBMCs.

Those enrolled, adults aged roughly 18 to 90 years, came from 20 to 25 US areas. Each participant's cohort was designated according to participant-reported clinical history. Germline V gene data show CDR1 as GTSNPN and CDR2 as SVGIG (reference sequence). V lost 3 bases, J lost 0 bases, and 5 bases stayed unmatched. The CDR3 is made up of 15 amino acids. In the authors' workflow: Reference gene primer amplification gave nucleated cell count estimates. Here immunoSEQ multiplex PCR was the method, and the copy in TCRdb shows in-frame clones only, minus some. V, J and clone size are those of that table, while D and trimming were read from the DNA. The data hold approximately 200,000 clones, with about four fifths observed a single time.

Sequencing was done on a sample of PBMCs or T cells enriched from blood (not recorded which). The sequence came from a woman in her 40s with acute COVID-19. The chain recombines TRBV30 with TRBJ1-5; 7 positions match TRBD1. CDR3 in amino acids: CAWSRDRHSNQPQHF. DNA of the CDR3: TGTGCCTGGAGCCGGGACAGACATAGCAATCAGCCCCAGCATTTT.